The 19 T cell receptor beta chains given below trace back to one sample, sequenced in a study of shared clonotypes between healthy human individuals (TCRdb year 2020). CD8 naive samples consisted of CD45RO-negative cells that were positively selected for CCR7, yielding a CD45RA+CCR7+ population without TemRA cells. The protocol used for the library was the immunoSEQ multiplex PCR assay. Here the immuneACCESS table is served through TCRdb, limited to in-frame sequences with V and J called. Missing clones are a known gap in these copies; in checked studies unresolved V genes cover under half, and the rest lacks a known reason. This sample comprises about 2 million clones, over 85% of them detected only once. The biggest ten clones account for 1.1% of the sample. Specimen: naive CD8+ T cells sorted from blood. In light of the paper, this sample's cell subset or site label describes: CD45RA+CCR7+. These receptors originate from a man between 18 and 29 years old in good health.

This rearrangement joins TRBV27 to TRBJ2-7; D not resolved. The CDR3 is 18 amino acids. Trimming shortened V by 5 bases and J by 2 bases, and 25 bases separated the two germline ends. Germline V gene lookup returns CDR1 MNHEY and CDR2 SMNVEV (reference sequence). For the CDR3, the DNA is TGTGCCAGCAGTCCCTCCGCAGGAGAAGGCGTACTTACCTACGAGCAGTACTTC. As protein: CASSPSAGEGVLTYEQYF.

The J gene is TRBJ2-5, the V gene TRBV6-1, with TRBD2 matching over 14 bases. This CDR3 comprises 16 residues. Losses at the gene ends were 3 bases for V and 5 bases for J; bases not matched to a gene: 5. The germline V gene encodes CDR1 MNHNS and CDR2 SASEGT. The CDR3, as DNA: TGTGCCAGCAGTGAGGGGACTAGCGGGAGTGGCGAGACCCAGTACTTC. It translates to CASSEGTSGSGETQYF.

A single count supports this clone. The genes are TRBV2 and TRBJ2-5, with 11 bases that match TRBD2. CDR1 and CDR2 from the germline V gene are SNHLY and FYNNEI. Trimming took 5 bases from V and 4 from J; bases not matched to a gene: 12. This CDR3 is built from 17 residues. For the CDR3, the DNA is TGTGCCAGCAGTTCCATAGCGGGGGGGCCATTTACAGAGACCCAGTACTTC. Protein: CASSSIAGGPFTETQYF.

V and J are TRBV27 and TRBJ2-2; TRBD2 aligns across 11 bases. J lost 15 bases, V lost 4 bases, and 10 bases had no gene match. This CDR3 comprises 14 residues. Per germline, CDR1 MNHEY and CDR2 SMNVEV (reference sequence). For the CDR3, the DNA is TGTGCCAGCAGTTCGATTAGCGGGGGGGCCTCTTTGTTTTTT. It yields the protein CASSSISGGASLFF.

The rearrangement joins TRBV6-6 to TRBJ2-1; TRBD2 aligns across 13 bases. The CDR3 has 14 residues. Germline V lookup: CDR1 MNHNY, CDR2 SVGAGI (reference sequence). Germline trimming cut 10 bases from V and 10 bases from J; bases unmatched to any gene: 10. CDR3 sequence (DNA): TGTGCCACCTCCGGGACTAGCGGGACAATGGAGCAGTTCTTC. Protein sequence: CATSGTSGTMEQFF.

The V call is TRBV7-9, the J call TRBJ2-3; 8 nucleotides line up with TRBD1. The CDR3 spans 17 residues. Trimming removed 7 bases from V and 4 bases from J; junction bases left unmatched: 16. The germline gives CDR1 SEHNR, CDR2 FQNEAQ (reference sequence). The CDR3 region is CASTTPRADRESDTQYF. DNA for the CDR3: TGTGCCAGCACGACCCCCCGAGCGGACAGGGAGTCAGATACGCAGTATTTT.

The V and J genes are TRBV27 and TRBJ1-5; D call uncertain. The V gene's germline CDR1 is MNHEY and CDR2 SMNVEV (reference sequence). V was clipped by 4 bases and J by 0 bases, with 7 bases between them. This CDR3 has 14 amino acids. For the CDR3, the DNA is TGTGCCAGCAGTTCCTTTTATAGCAATCAGCCCCAGCATTTT. Protein product: CASSSFYSNQPQHF.

The genes are TRBV11-2 and TRBJ2-1; no definite D call. Germline V gene data show CDR1 as SGHAT and CDR2 as FQNNGV. This CDR3 has 15 residues. Trimming removed 6 bases at V and 2 bases at J, with 14 bases between. The CDR3 DNA is TGTGCCAGCAGTCCTACCACCGCTCCCTACAATGAGCAGTTCTTC. Translating it yields CASSPTTAPYNEQFF.

In the case of this clone: This sample also contains other DNA sequences that code for the same CDR3. The chain links TRBV13 to TRBJ2-2; unclear D gene. The CDR3 loop spans 13 amino acids. The V end lost 5 bases, the J end lost 4 bases, and 8 bases lay between the germline ends. The germline gives CDR1 PRHDT, CDR2 FYEKMQ (reference sequence). CDR3: CASSPGGTGELFF. Written as DNA, the CDR3 is TGTGCCAGCAGCCCGGGTGGCACCGGGGAGCTGTTTTTT.

Only one count was recorded for this clone. The chain carries TRBV7-8 and TRBJ1-1; D is uncertain. With 3 bases removed from V and 1 base from J, the gap between germline ends came to 6 bases. Germline assignment: CDR1 SGHVS and CDR2 FQNEAQ. CDR3 length: 13 residues. The CDR3 DNA reads TGTGCCAGCAGCTTGGGCAAGAACACTGAAGCTTTCTTT. Protein: CASSLGKNTEAFF.

This chain joins TRBV2 and TRBJ2-7; perhaps TRBD2 as D (5 bases). The CDR3 sequence is 16 residues long. Germline V gene data show CDR1 as SNHLY and CDR2 as FYNNEI. V was pared by 3 bases and J by 6 bases, with 21 bases between. The CDR3 sequence: CASSDLNGLRSGEQYF. The CDR3 region has the DNA TGTGCCAGCAGTGATTTGAATGGACTCCGGTCGGGCGAGCAGTACTTC.

The chain employs TRBV13 and TRBJ2-7; maybe TRBD2 (5 bases). The V gene lost 8 bases and the J gene lost 2 bases, with 10 bases spanning the gap. The CDR3 runs to 12 residues. The germline V gene has CDR1 PRHDT and CDR2 FYEKMQ (reference sequence). The CDR3 nucleotides read TGTGCCAGCTCCGAGGGTCCCTACGAGCAGTACTTC. Translated, it gives CASSEGPYEQYF.

About this clone itself: At the DNA level, this CDR3 is encoded by other sequences in the same sample as well. The J gene is TRBJ1-4, the V gene TRBV5-1; D is perhaps TRBD1 (6 bases). CDR1 is SGHRS and CDR2 is YFSETQ in the germline V gene. CDR3 size: 14 residues. Trimming left V 4 bases short and J 5 bases short, with 12 bases between. The CDR3 DNA is TGCGCCAGCAGCCAGACAGGACTAAATGAAAAACTGTTTTTT. The encoded protein is CASSQTGLNEKLFF.

The genes are TRBV4-1 and TRBJ2-7; 10 nucleotides align to TRBD1. With V trimmed by 3 bases and J by 7 bases, 9 bases remained unmatched. The CDR3 extends over 15 amino acids. Per the germline V gene, CDR1 is MGHRA and CDR2 is YSYEKL. As DNA, the CDR3 is TGCGCCAGCAGCCAGTCCGGGACAGGGGTTTGGGAGCAGTACTTC. Its protein product is CASSQSGTGVWEQYF.

The chain carries TRBV27 and TRBJ2-7; D may be TRBD1 (6 bases). V was pared by 5 bases and J by 0 bases, with 14 bases between. The V gene's germline CDR1 is MNHEY and CDR2 SMNVEV (reference sequence). The CDR3 spans 15 residues. CDR3 DNA sequence: TGTGCCAGCAGTCCAGGGGCGTCCAGCTCCTACGAGCAGTACTTC. Residues: CASSPGASSSYEQYF.

About this clone: Other DNA sequences in this sample translate to the same CDR3. The chain is built from TRBV5-4 and TRBJ1-1, with D possibly matching TRBD1 (6 bases). Trimming cost V 0 bases and J 4 bases, with 7 bases left between them. The CDR3 runs to 13 residues. The germline V gene has CDR1 SGHNT and CDR2 YYREEE (reference sequence). The CDR3 coding sequence is TGTGCCAGCAGCTTGGACAGGGCCACTGAAGCTTTCTTT. Amino acids: CASSLDRATEAFF.

The chain recombines TRBV27 with TRBJ2-1, with TRBD2 matching over 7 bases. V was pared by 7 bases and J by 6 bases, with 18 bases of the junction left unmatched. The CDR3 loop spans 17 amino acids. CDR1 and CDR2 (germline): MNHEY, SMNVEV (reference sequence). CDR3 in DNA: TGTGCCAGCACCAAGACTAGCCCAAACCCCCTCTCCAATGAGCAGTTCTTC. Amino acid sequence: CASTKTSPNPLSNEQFF.

This sequence joins TRBV27 and TRBJ2-5; D may be TRBD2 (5 bases). The ends were cut back, 11 bases at V and 0 bases at J, with 16 bases in the middle. The CDR3 length is 14 residues. Germline V gene sequence: CDR1 MNHEY, CDR2 SMNVEV (reference sequence). The CDR3 DNA is TGTGCCTGCTCCGCGACGGGGAACCAAGAGACCCAGTACTTC. Its protein product is CACSATGNQETQYF.

Comment on this clone: Other DNA sequences of this sample code for an identical CDR3. The J gene is TRBJ1-5, the V gene TRBV27; tentatively, D is TRBD1 (6 bases). Germline V gene data show CDR1 as MNHEY and CDR2 as SMNVEV (reference sequence). Trimming shortened V by 6 bases and J by 1 base, and 10 bases separated the two germline ends. The CDR3 is made up of 14 amino acids. The DNA of the CDR3 is TGTGCCAGCAGCTTCACAGGGAGCAATCAGCCCCAGCATTTT. Its protein product is CASSFTGSNQPQHF.